Below, 14 T cell receptor beta chains from the same sample are listed, as sequenced in a study of cytomegalovirus exposure and HLA in healthy donors. The PCR had 60 Vbeta and 13 Jbeta primers. Sequenced by immunoSEQ multiplex PCR; TCRdb stores in-frame clones only, minus some. The sample shows around 160,000 clones, approximately 82% of them seen only once. Sequencing was carried out using PBMCs. These receptors all come from a woman between 40 and 50 years old in good health and CMV-seropositive.

The chain recombines TRBV29-1 with TRBJ1-5; D is possibly TRBD1 (5 bases). The CDR3 loop spans 13 amino acids. Trimming took off 4 bases at V and 5 bases at J, with 12 bases between the two ends. The germline CDR1 and CDR2 sequences are SQVTM and ANQGSEA. The CDR3 is CSVAEQEYQPQHF. CDR3 DNA sequence: TGCAGCGTTGCCGAACAGGAGTATCAGCCCCAGCATTTT.

The gene calls are TRBV29-1 and TRBJ2-1; D is possibly TRBD1 (6 bases). This CDR3 has 18 residues. The V end was cut by 6 bases, the J end by 4 bases, with 28 bases between. The germline V gene encodes CDR1 SQVTM and CDR2 ANQGSEA. CDR3 nucleotides: TGCAGCGTCGGCCGGGGCAGGGGCCCTCTTGTAAATTACAATGAGCAGTTCTTC. It encodes CSVGRGRGPLVNYNEQFF.

This rearrangement joins TRBV7-2 to TRBJ2-1; D might be TRBD1 (5 bases). The V and J ends lost 4 bases and 11 bases respectively, with 12 bases between them. This CDR3 contains 12 residues. Looked up from germline, CDR1 is SGHTA and CDR2 is FQGNSA. CDR3 DNA sequence: TGTGCCAGCAGCTCGGTACAGGATAAGCAGTTCTTC. Amino acid sequence: CASSSVQDKQFF.

This clone was found a few times. The chain is built from TRBV5-8 and TRBJ2-7; TRBD1 agrees at 7 bases. The germline CDR1 and CDR2 sequences are SGHTS and YDEGEE. V shed 4 bases, J shed 0 bases, and the junction held 7 bases outside the gene matches. The CDR3 loop spans 15 amino acids. The CDR3 sequence is CASSPDRAGSYEQYF. In DNA, the CDR3 is TGTGCCAGCAGCCCTGACAGGGCGGGCTCCTACGAGCAGTACTTC.

CDR3 amino acids: CASKQDTSGYTF. CDR3 in DNA: TGTGCCAGCAAACAGGACACGTCTGGCTACACCTTC. The chain joins TRBV21-1 to TRBJ1-2; the table gives TRBD1 as D, unverified against the DNA. TRBV21-1 is listed as a pseudogene. CDR3 length: 12 amino acids.

The CDR3 region has the DNA TGTGCCAGCAGTCCCCTGACAGGGTACCAGCCCCAGCATTTT. Its protein is CASSPLTGYQPQHF. This chain links TRBV28 with TRBJ1-5; 7 bases map to TRBD1. CDR1 is MDHEN, CDR2 SYDVKM, per germline. V shed 5 bases and J 7 bases; nucleotides not matched to a gene: 8. The CDR3 consists of 14 residues.

The chain links TRBV28 to TRBJ1-6; D unresolved. Germline assignment: CDR1 MDHEN and CDR2 SYDVKM. This CDR3 comprises 15 residues. The V and J ends lost 5 bases and 5 bases respectively, with 13 bases between them. CDR3 loop: CASSLAGFNNSPLHF. The DNA for the CDR3 is TGTGCCAGCAGTCTCGCGGGCTTCAATAATTCACCCCTCCACTTT.

The chain links TRBV10-1 to TRBJ2-1; 8 nucleotides align to TRBD1. The trim removed 5 bases at V and 5 bases at J, leaving 5 bases unmatched. The CDR3 contains 14 residues. Looked up from germline, CDR1 is WNHNN and CDR2 is SYGVQD (reference sequence). The CDR3 sequence is CASSPGGWDNEQFF. In DNA form, the CDR3 reads TGCGCCAGCAGTCCAGGGGGCTGGGACAATGAGCAGTTCTTC.

The chain uses TRBV6-5 and TRBJ2-6; maybe TRBD1 (6 bases). Germline CDR1 reads MNHEY; CDR2 reads SVGAGI. The V end lost 7 bases, the J end lost 0 bases, and 10 bases lay between the germline ends. The CDR3 is 15 residues long. The CDR3 loop reads CASKTGFSGANVLTF. CDR3 DNA sequence: TGTGCCAGCAAGACAGGCTTCTCTGGGGCCAACGTCCTGACTTTC.

This chain links TRBV5-4 with TRBJ2-3; D ambiguous. The germline V gene encodes CDR1 SGHNT and CDR2 YYREEE (reference sequence). Trimming left V 3 bases short and J 3 bases short, with 8 bases between. The CDR3 is made up of 13 amino acids. The CDR3 sequence: CASSYAGTDTQYF. The CDR3 coding sequence is TGTGCCAGCAGCTACGCCGGGACAGATACGCAGTATTTT. The whole variable domain, filled in from reference TRBV5-4 and TRBJ2-3, reads ETGVTQSPTHLIKTRGQQVTLRCSSQSGHNTVSWYQQALGQGPQFIFQYYREEENGRGNFPPRFSGLQFPNYSSELNVNALELDDSALYLCASSYAGTDTQYFGPGTRLTVL.

The chain carries TRBV11-2 and TRBJ1-2; 7 nucleotides line up with TRBD1. The CDR3 sequence is 13 residues long. V was clipped by 3 bases and J by 2 bases; unmatched bases: 0. Per the germline V gene, CDR1 is SGHAT and CDR2 is FQNNGV. CDR3 region: CASSLDRNYGYTF. The CDR3 nucleotides read TGTGCCAGCAGCTTGGACAGGAACTATGGCTACACCTTC.

This rearrangement joins TRBV28 to TRBJ2-7, with D tentatively TRBD2 (7 bases). The length of the CDR3 is 15 residues. Germline V CDR1 and CDR2: MDHEN, SYDVKM. Trimming took off 3 bases at V and 2 bases at J, with 14 bases between the two ends. The DNA of the CDR3 is TGTGCCAGCAGTTTCGGTGGGAGGGGGACCTACGAGCAGTACTTC. It codes for CASSFGGRGTYEQYF.

This clone came up once. This CDR3 is CASSLTGYKNIQYF. The DNA for the CDR3 is TGTGCCAGCAGCTTGACAGGGTACAAAAACATTCAGTACTTC. V gene TRBV11-2 combines with J gene TRBJ2-4, with 7 bases aligning to TRBD1. The V segment lost 3 bases and the J segment 3 bases; nucleotides outside the gene matches: 2. The CDR3 is made up of 14 amino acids. Germline loops: CDR1 SGHAT, CDR2 FQNNGV. The whole variable domain, filled in from reference TRBV11-2 and TRBJ2-4, reads EAGVAQSPRYKIIEKRQSVAFWCNPISGHATLYWYQQILGQGPKLLIQFQNNGVVDDSQLPKDRFSAERLKGVDSTLKIQPAKLEDSAVYLCASSLTGYKNIQYFGAGTRLSVL.

This chain uses TRBV4-2 with TRBJ2-1; 11 nucleotides agree with TRBD2. The CDR3 covers 17 residues. The germline V gene encodes CDR1 LGHNA and CDR2 YNFKEQ. Trimming took 2 bases from V and 4 from J; bases not matched to a gene: 7. This CDR3 is CASSQNSGRAPYNEQFF. As DNA, the CDR3 is TGTGCCAGCAGCCAAAATAGCGGGAGGGCCCCGTACAATGAGCAGTTCTTC.